This TCR beta chain is from a study of cytomegalovirus exposure and HLA in healthy donors. Notes on the study in general: In a later analysis, TCR association rates varied by HLA locus: DRB1 most, HLA-C fewest. Based on reports, TCR beta sequences accurately predicted HLA-A and HLA-B alleles for most subjects.

Despite likely unrecorded immune exposures, the donors were nominally healthy at the time of sampling. The primer mix had 60 Vbeta and 13 Jbeta primers. Authors' methods: A later analysis counted approximately 88 million unique TCR beta chains, around 10 million shared. Sequenced by immunoSEQ multiplex PCR; TCRdb stores in-frame clones only, minus some. That table furnishes V, J and clone size, whereas the DNA furnished D and trimming. The data contain fewer than 300,000 clones, more than 80% of them singletons. Concerning this clone: Antigen unknown.

The sequence was obtained from a man aged 40-50 years in good health and CMV-seropositive. Sequencing input: PBMCs.

The CDR3 loop is CASSLARDLFYEQYF. DNA for the CDR3: TGTGCCAGCAGCTTAGCCCGGGACTTGTTCTACGAGCAGTACTTC. The J gene is TRBJ2-7, the V gene TRBV7-2; perhaps TRBD2 as D (6 bases). The CDR3 has 15 residues. Germline V lookup: CDR1 SGHTA, CDR2 FQGNSA. V was cut by 0 bases and J by 3 bases, with 12 bases left in between.